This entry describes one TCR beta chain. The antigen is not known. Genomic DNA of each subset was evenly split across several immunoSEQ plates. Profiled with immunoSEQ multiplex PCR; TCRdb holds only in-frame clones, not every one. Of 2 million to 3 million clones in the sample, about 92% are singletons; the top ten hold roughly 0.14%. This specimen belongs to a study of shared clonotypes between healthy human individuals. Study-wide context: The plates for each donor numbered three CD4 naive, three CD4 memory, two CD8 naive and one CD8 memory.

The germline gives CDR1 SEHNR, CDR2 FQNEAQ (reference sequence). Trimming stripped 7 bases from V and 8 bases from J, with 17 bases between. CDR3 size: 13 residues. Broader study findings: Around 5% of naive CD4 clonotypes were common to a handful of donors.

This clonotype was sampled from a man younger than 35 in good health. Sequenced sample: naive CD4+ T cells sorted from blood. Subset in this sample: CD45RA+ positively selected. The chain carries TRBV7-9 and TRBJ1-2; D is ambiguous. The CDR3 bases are TGTGCCAGCACCCTTAGCCCCTCACAGGGCTACACCTTC. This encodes CASTLSPSQGYTF.